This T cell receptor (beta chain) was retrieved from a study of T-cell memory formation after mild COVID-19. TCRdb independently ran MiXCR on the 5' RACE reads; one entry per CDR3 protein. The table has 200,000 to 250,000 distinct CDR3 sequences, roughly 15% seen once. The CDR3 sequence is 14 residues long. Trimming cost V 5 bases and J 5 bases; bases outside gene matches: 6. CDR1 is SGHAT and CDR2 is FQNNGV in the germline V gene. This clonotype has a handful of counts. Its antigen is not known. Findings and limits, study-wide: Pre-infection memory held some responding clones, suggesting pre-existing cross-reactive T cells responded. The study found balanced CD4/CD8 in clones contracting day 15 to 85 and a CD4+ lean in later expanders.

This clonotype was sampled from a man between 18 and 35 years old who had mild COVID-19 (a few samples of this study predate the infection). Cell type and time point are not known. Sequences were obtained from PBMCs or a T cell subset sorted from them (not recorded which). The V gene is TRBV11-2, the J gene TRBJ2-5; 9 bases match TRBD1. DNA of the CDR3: TGTGCCAGCAGCCCTAACAGGGGGCTGGAGACCCAGTACTTC. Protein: CASSPNRGLETQYF.